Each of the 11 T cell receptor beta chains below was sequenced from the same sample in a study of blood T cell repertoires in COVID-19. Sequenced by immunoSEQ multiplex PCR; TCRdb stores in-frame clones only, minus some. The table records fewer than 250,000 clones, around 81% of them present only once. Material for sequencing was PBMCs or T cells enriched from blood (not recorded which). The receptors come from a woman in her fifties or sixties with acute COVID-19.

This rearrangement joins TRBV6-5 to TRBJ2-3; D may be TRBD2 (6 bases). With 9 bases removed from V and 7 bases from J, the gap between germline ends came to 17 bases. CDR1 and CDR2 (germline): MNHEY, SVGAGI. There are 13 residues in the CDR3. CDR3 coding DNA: TGTGCCAGTCGGGACTTCGGTTCGAATACGCAGTATTTT. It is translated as CASRDFGSNTQYF.

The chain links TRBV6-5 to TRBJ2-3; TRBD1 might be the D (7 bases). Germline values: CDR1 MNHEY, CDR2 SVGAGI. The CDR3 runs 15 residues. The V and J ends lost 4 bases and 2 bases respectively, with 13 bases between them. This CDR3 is CASSWAGQNTDTQYF. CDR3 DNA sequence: TGTGCCAGCAGTTGGGCGGGACAGAACACAGATACGCAGTATTTT.

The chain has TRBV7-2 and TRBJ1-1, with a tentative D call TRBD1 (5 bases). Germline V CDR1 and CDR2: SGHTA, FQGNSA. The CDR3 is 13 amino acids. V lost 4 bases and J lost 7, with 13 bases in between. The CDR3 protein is CASSSLPGLEAFF. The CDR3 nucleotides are TGTGCCAGCAGCTCCCTACCGGGACTTGAAGCTTTCTTT. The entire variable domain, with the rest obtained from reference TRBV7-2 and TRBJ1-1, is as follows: GAGVSQSPSNKVTEKGKDVELRCDPISGHTALYWYRQSLGQGLEFLIYFQGNSAPDKSGLPSDRFSAERTGGSVSTLTIQRTQQEDSAVYLCASSSLPGLEAFFGQGTRLTVV.

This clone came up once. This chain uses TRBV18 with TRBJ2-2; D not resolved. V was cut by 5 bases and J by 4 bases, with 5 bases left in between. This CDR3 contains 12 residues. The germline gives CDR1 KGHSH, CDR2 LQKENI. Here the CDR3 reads CASSTGTGELFF. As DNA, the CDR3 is TGTGCCAGCTCAACGGGCACCGGGGAGCTGTTTTTT.

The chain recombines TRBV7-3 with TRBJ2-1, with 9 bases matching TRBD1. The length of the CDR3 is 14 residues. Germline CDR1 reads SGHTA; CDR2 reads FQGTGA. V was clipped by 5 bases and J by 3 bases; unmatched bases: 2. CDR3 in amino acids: CASSRGQGYNEQFF. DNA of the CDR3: TGTGCCAGCAGCAGGGGACAGGGCTACAATGAGCAGTTCTTC.

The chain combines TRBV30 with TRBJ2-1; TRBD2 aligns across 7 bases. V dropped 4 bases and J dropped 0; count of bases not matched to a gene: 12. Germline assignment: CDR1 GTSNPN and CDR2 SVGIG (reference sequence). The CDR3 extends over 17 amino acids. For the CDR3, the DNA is TGTGCCTGGAATATGGGAGGGCCTCCATTCTCCTACAATGAGCAGTTCTTC. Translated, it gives CAWNMGGPPFSYNEQFF.

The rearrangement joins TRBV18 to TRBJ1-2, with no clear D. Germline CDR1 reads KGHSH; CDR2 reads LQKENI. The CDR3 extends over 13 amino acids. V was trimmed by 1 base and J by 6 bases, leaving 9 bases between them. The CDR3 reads CASSPRGGHGYTF. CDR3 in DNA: TGTGCCAGCTCACCACGCGGAGGGCATGGCTACACCTTC.

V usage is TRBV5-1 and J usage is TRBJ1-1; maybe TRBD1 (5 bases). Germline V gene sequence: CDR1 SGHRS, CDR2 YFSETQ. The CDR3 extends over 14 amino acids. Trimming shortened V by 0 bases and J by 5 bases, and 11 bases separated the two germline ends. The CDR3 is CASSLVTAGTEAFF. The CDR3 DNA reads TGCGCCAGCAGCTTGGTGACCGCAGGGACTGAAGCTTTCTTT.

CDR3 region: CASSLNRGTGELFF. The CDR3, as DNA: TGTGCCAGCAGTTTAAACAGGGGCACCGGGGAGCTGTTTTTT. The V call is TRBV7-8, the J call TRBJ2-2, with 7 bases identical to TRBD1. This CDR3 spans 14 amino acids. The ends lost 6 bases at V and 4 bases at J; junction bases unmatched: 5. Per the germline V gene, CDR1 is SGHVS and CDR2 is FQNEAQ.

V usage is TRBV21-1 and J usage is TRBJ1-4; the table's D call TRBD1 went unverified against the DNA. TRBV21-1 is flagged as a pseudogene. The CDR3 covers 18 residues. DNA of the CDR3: TGTGCCAGCAGCAAAGTTTCGGCCAGGGGGCGGCGACGAGAAAAACTGTTTTTT. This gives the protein CASSKVSARGRRREKLFF.

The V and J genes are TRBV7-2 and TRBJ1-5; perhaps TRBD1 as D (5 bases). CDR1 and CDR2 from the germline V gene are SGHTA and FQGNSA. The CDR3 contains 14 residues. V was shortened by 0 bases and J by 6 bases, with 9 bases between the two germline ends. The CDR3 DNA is TGTGCCAGCAGCTTAGCCTTTGGGGCTCAGCCCCAGCATTTT. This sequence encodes CASSLAFGAQPQHF.